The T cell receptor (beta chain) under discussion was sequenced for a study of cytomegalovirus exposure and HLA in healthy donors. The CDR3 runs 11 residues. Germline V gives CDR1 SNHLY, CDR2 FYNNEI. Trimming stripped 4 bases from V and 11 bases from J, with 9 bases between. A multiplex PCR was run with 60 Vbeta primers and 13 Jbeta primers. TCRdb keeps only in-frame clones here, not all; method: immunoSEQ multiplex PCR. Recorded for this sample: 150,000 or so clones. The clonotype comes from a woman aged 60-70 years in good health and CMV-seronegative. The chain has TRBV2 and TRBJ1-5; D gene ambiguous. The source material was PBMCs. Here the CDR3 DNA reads TGTGCCAGCAGTGCGTCCTCGTCCCAGCATTTT. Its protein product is CASSASSSQHF.